A single TCR beta chain is shown here with its context. This record belongs to a study of blood T cell repertoires in COVID-19. On the study more broadly: The samples span acute and convalescent COVID-19 from the United States, Italy and Spain.

In the original processing: Estimation of nucleated cell counts relied on the amplification of reference gene primers. Some clones are missing from TCRdb's copy, which holds only in-frame ones; the method was immunoSEQ multiplex PCR. V and J calls and clone size are as listed in that table; D and trimming were resolved from the DNA. The data show more than 110,000 clones, more than 80% seen once. Trimming shortened V by 5 bases and J by 4 bases, and 10 bases separated the two germline ends. The CDR3 loop spans 13 amino acids. Germline-derived CDR1 and CDR2 are KGHDR and SFDVKD. The chain uses TRBV24-1 and TRBJ1-1; possible D gene TRBD1, 6 bases. The receptor comes from a woman aged 80 or over in a cohort sampled during active or convalescent COVID-19. The sample was peripheral blood. CDR3 sequence: CATSVGGLTEAFF. The CDR3 coding sequence is TGTGCCACCAGTGTGGGGGGGCTCACTGAAGCTTTCTTT.